Following are 15 T cell receptor beta chains from one sample sequenced in a study of CD8 T cells in Susac syndrome. An amount of RNA that ranged from roughly 0.5 to 1 ug was reverse transcribed with random hexamers. TCRdb analysed the immunoSEQ multiplex PCR reads with MiXCR anew, one entry per CDR3 protein. The data contain about 400,000 distinct CDR3 sequences, more than 70% of them singletons. Input material: CD8+ T cells from PBMCs. The receptors here all came from a human donor with multiple sclerosis.

V usage is TRBV20-1 and J usage is TRBJ1-1, with D possibly matching TRBD1 (6 bases). The CDR3 runs 13 residues. V was pared by 6 bases and J by 3 bases, with 14 bases between. Germline V gene data show CDR1 as DFQATT and CDR2 as SNEGSKA (reference sequence). The CDR3: CSARGGRDTEAFF. CDR3 sequence (DNA): TGCAGTGCGAGGGGGGGGCGGGACACTGAAGCTTTCTTT.

The chain couples TRBV7-9 to TRBJ1-2; D unresolved. There are 13 residues in the CDR3. Germline V gene sequence: CDR1 SEHNR, CDR2 FQNEAQ (reference sequence). Deletions cut 3 bases from V and 3 bases from J, with 8 bases between. CDR3 region: CASSFTADYGYTF. The CDR3 bases are TGTGCCAGCAGCTTTACAGCAGACTATGGCTACACCTTC.

The chain couples TRBV7-7 to TRBJ2-5; TRBD2 might be the D (5 bases). Germline-derived CDR1 and CDR2 are SSHAT and FNYEAQ (reference sequence). Trimming stripped 2 bases from V and 6 bases from J, with 16 bases between. The CDR3 consists of 15 residues. CDR3 sequence (DNA): TGTGCCAGCAGCTTAACCCCGGGGTCAGAGCAGACCCAGTACTTC. Translating it yields CASSLTPGSEQTQYF.

V and J are TRBV6-1 and TRBJ1-6, with TRBD1 matching 10 bases. The germline gives CDR1 MNHNS, CDR2 SASEGT. V lost 6 bases to trimming and J lost 11 bases; unmatched junction nucleotides: 13. The CDR3 length is 16 residues. CDR3 in amino acids: CASRPHPGQGYPPLHF. The CDR3 nucleotides read TGTGCCAGCAGGCCTCATCCGGGACAGGGGTACCCACCCCTCCACTTT.

The genes are TRBV29-1 and TRBJ2-7; D unresolved. The ends were cut back, 0 bases at V and 9 bases at J, with 15 bases in the middle. Germline V gene lookup returns CDR1 SQVTM and CDR2 ANQGSEA. The CDR3 spans 13 residues. Written as DNA, the CDR3 is TGCAGCGTTGAAGACGGCAGAGGTCTTGGGCAGTACTTC. Its translation is CSVEDGRGLGQYF.

V gene TRBV5-1 combines with J gene TRBJ2-7; 8 nucleotides line up with TRBD1. This CDR3 is built from 15 residues. The ends lost 3 bases at V and 5 bases at J; junction bases unmatched: 10. Germline assignment: CDR1 SGHRS and CDR2 YFSETQ. This chain's CDR3 is CASSSPAGGYDEQYF. The CDR3 region has the DNA TGCGCCAGCAGCTCTCCGGCAGGGGGCTATGACGAGCAGTACTTC.

The chain links TRBV20-1 to TRBJ2-2; TRBD1 aligns across 8 bases. J gave up 1 base and V 6 bases, and 7 bases lay outside the gene matches. Per germline, CDR1 DFQATT and CDR2 SNEGSKA (reference sequence). This CDR3 has 15 residues. The CDR3 sequence is CSAPRQGQNTGELFF. CDR3 bases: TGCAGTGCGCCTCGACAGGGGCAGAACACCGGGGAGCTGTTTTTT.

The chain couples TRBV5-4 to TRBJ1-3; 9 bases are shared with TRBD1. The length of the CDR3 is 15 residues. J lost 4 bases, V lost 4 bases, and 6 bases had no gene match. CDR1 is SGHNT and CDR2 is YYREEE in the germline V gene (reference sequence). CDR3 loop: CASSLTGQGGNTIYF. CDR3 nucleotide sequence: TGTGCCAGCAGCCTGACGGGACAGGGCGGAAACACCATATATTTT.

The V gene is TRBV6-1, the J gene TRBJ1-2, with D possibly being TRBD1 (5 bases). V was trimmed by 3 bases and J by 4 bases, leaving 18 bases between them. The CDR3 runs 16 residues. Germline V gene data show CDR1 as MNHNS and CDR2 as SASEGT. CDR3 coding DNA: TGTGCCAGCAGTGATCCCCCCGCGACAGCATTCTATGGCTACACCTTC. Protein product: CASSDPPATAFYGYTF.

This chain joins TRBV27 and TRBJ2-7; 11 bases fit TRBD1. Germline V gene lookup returns CDR1 MNHEY and CDR2 SMNVEV (reference sequence). V trimming: 3 bases; J trimming: 2 bases; junction bases outside the gene matches: 3. CDR3 length: 15 residues. The CDR3: CASSFRDRGAYEQYF. The CDR3 nucleotides read TGTGCCAGCAGTTTTCGGGACAGGGGGGCCTACGAGCAGTACTTC.

V gene TRBV30 combines with J gene TRBJ2-1; D is unresolved. V dropped 4 bases and J dropped 8 bases, with 12 bases sitting between them. Germline lookup yields CDR1 GTSNPN and CDR2 SVGIG (reference sequence). The CDR3 is 12 amino acids. CDR3 in DNA: TGTGCCTGGACCACGCACCCGGATGAGCAGTTCTTC. Its translation: CAWTTHPDEQFF. The full variable domain, rest sourced from reference TRBV30 and TRBJ2-1, is SQTIHQWPATLVQPVGSPLSLECTVEGTSNPNLYWYRQAAGRGLQLLFYSVGIGQISSEVPQNLSASRPQDRQFILSSKKLLLSDSGFYLCAWTTHPDEQFFGPGTRLTVL.

This clonotype was detected only a few times. This sequence joins TRBV7-9 and TRBJ2-7; 8 bases line up with TRBD1. The CDR3 covers 15 residues. Germline loops: CDR1 SEHNR, CDR2 FQNEAQ (reference sequence). With V trimmed by 4 bases and J by 5 bases, 10 bases remained unmatched. The CDR3 nucleotides read TGTGCCAGCAGCTCCTGGACAGGGAATGATCACGAGCAGTACTTC. Translation gives CASSSWTGNDHEQYF.

The rearrangement uses TRBV4-1 and TRBJ1-1; D not resolved. The V end lost 1 base, the J end lost 3 bases, and 6 bases lay between the germline ends. The CDR3 sequence is 13 residues long. CDR1 is MGHRA, CDR2 YSYEKL, per germline. CDR3 amino acids: CASSQGSYTEAFF. The DNA of the CDR3 is TGCGCCAGCAGCCAAGGATCTTACACTGAAGCTTTCTTT.

V is TRBV6-6 and J is TRBJ2-7; D remains ambiguous. Looked up from germline, CDR1 is MNHNY and CDR2 is SVGAGI (reference sequence). CDR3 length: 13 amino acids. The germline V and J ends were trimmed by 7 bases and 0 bases, with 10 bases remaining between them. The CDR3 coding sequence is TGTGCCAGCACGACCCCATACTCCTACGAGCAGTACTTC. Translation gives CASTTPYSYEQYF.

The chain has TRBV7-9 and TRBJ2-1; D ambiguous. The CDR3 totals 18 residues. Trimming pared 4 bases from V and 7 bases from J, leaving 26 bases between. CDR1 is SEHNR, CDR2 FQNEAQ, per germline (reference sequence). CDR3 bases: TGTGCCAGCAGCTCCACCGTGGGGAAAGGATTGTTGGAGAATGAGCAGTTCTTC. Translating gives CASSSTVGKGLLENEQFF.